This TCR beta chain was identified in a study of OX40 agonist ivuxolimab in advanced cancers. Clones were read by immunoSEQ multiplex PCR, and TCRdb kept only the in-frame ones, dropping some. Here the sample spans roughly 56,000 clones, roughly 81% being singletons. The germline V gene encodes CDR1 SEHNR and CDR2 FQNEAQ (reference sequence). V shed 4 bases and J 6 bases; nucleotides not matched to a gene: 6. This CDR3 is built from 16 residues. The TCR was taken from an adult with an advanced solid tumor such as melanoma, head and neck, liver or kidney cancer. This specimen was CD4+ or CD8+ T cells sorted from blood, taken in a trial of the OX40 agonist ivuxolimab. V usage is TRBV7-9 and J usage is TRBJ2-1; 13 nucleotides line up with TRBD2. CDR3 sequence reads: CASSSGLAGAINEQFF. CDR3 in DNA: TGTGCCAGCAGCTCCGGACTAGCGGGAGCTATCAATGAGCAGTTCTTC. Full variable domain (rest looked up from reference TRBV7-9 and TRBJ2-1): DTGVSQNPRHKITKRGQNVTFRCDPISEHNRLYWYRQTLGQGPEFLTYFQNEAQLEKSRLLSDRFSAERPKGSFSTLEIQRTEQGDSAMYLCASSSGLAGAINEQFFGPGTRLTVL.